This T cell receptor beta chain was sequenced during a study of regulatory T cells in long-lasting Graves disease (dated by TCRdb to the early 2020s). Regarding the study in general: In the newly diagnosed Graves' disease group, patients had been taking antithyroid drugs for less than 3 months. A total of around 35 samples were covered by TCR sequencing, comprising approximately 13 persistent and roughly 20 newly diagnosed Graves' disease patients. The study was conducted in China and was registered as a clinical trial. Persistent Graves' disease patients were compared with newly diagnosed Graves' disease patients by peripheral blood TCR sequencing and RNA sequencing.

V is cut by 8 bases and J by 7 bases, and the space between the germline ends is 6 bases. From cysteine to phenylalanine, the CDR3 is 11 amino acids long. The kept DNA is CDR3 alone, 33 bases in frame from the first base. Reading the germline V gene gives CDR1 SNHLY and CDR2 FYNNEI. This clonotype was observed at least ten times. Its antigen remains unidentified. Base qualities are not recorded, but no much larger clone differs from it by a single base. The paper's findings and limits, for the study overall: TRBV28, TRBJ1-2 and TRBJ2-5 were preferentially used in persistent disease, while TRBV20-1 and TRBJ2-1 were favored in newly diagnosed disease. Compared with newly diagnosed patients, patients with persistent Graves' disease had lower TCR Shannon entropy and fewer highly expanded clones, which suggests clonal expansion. Peripheral blood alone was examined, since thyroid tissue, which constituted the primary lesion, could not be accessed. Sequencing and analysis were restricted to the TCR beta chain. Persistent patients shared more public clonotypes among themselves (2,741) than newly diagnosed patients did (more than 950). The authors acknowledged the small sample size as a limitation that may reduce accuracy.

Receptor libraries were prepared by multiplex PCR. The sample was run on an Illumina HiSeq 4000. To build TCR beta libraries, CDR3 regions were amplified by Arm-PCR using iRepertoire HTBI primers. Before sequencing, the PCR products underwent gel purification. In the source study's methods: A total of some 65 TRBV and under 15 TRBJ segments were identified across samples and were used for gene usage analysis of CDR3 amino acid clonotypes. Filtered high-quality paired reads were merged into contigs using COPE and FqMerger. Contigs were aligned with BLAST to IMGT TRBV, TRBD and TRBJ reference genes, and CDR3 was defined per IMGT. Clonotypes above 0.1% frequency were classified as highly expanded clones. Shannon entropy was used to measure repertoire diversity, and the Gini coefficient was used to measure V-J evenness. Public clonotypes were defined as clonotypes shared by more than one individual. TCRdb took the public reads, trimmed them with fastp at Q25, ran MiXCR for clone calling and kept in-frame beta chains. One record per CDR3 amino acid sequence lists the most common genes and DNA. The V and J calls and clone size are TCRdb's, not the authors'. In this sample the table shows approximately 360,000 distinct CDR3 sequences, 12% of which occur a single time. The top ten clones comprise about 20% of the sample.

The label giving this sample's time point can be read as: newly diagnosed GD, antithyroid drugs for less than 3 months. For both TCR sequencing and RNA sequencing, RNA was extracted from PBMCs using TRIzol. The diagnosis of Graves' disease followed American Thyroid Association guidelines. Patients for the study were recruited at an endocrinology department in Xi'an, China. Each patient gave roughly 8.4 milliliters of peripheral blood, collected in an EDTA anticoagulant tube. Ficoll Paque Plus density gradient separation was used to isolate PBMCs, and no additional T cell sorting was done. An Agilent 2100 Bioanalyzer and agarose gel were used to assess RNA quality, and a NanoDrop 2000 was used to measure RNA concentration. This sample was shared with a second study, whose subject was T cells in Graves' hyperthyroidism and ophthalmopathy. The second publication reports: A patient counted as having stable Graves' hyperthyroidism if no progression to ophthalmopathy occurred over 18 months of follow-up. Hyperthyroidism patients were newly diagnosed, had a disease duration of under 2 months, and were aged 18 to 65 years. Patients with uncontrolled infections, other autoimmune diseases, pregnancy or lactation were excluded. Diagnoses were established on the basis of clinical symptoms, serum thyroxine and TRAb, thyroid ultrasound, and orbital computed tomography. A first-round RT-PCR of the TCR CDR3 used the HTBI primer set with the Qiagen OneStep RT-PCR kit. Blood samples also contained most of the expanded thyroid clonotypes (frequency above 0.001), which suggests that blood repertoires may reflect thyroid immune responses. Ophthalmopathy was separated from stable hyperthyroidism by a 13 V-J signature model, with about 88% sensitivity and approximately 81% specificity obtained in cross-validation and 80%/75% obtained in testing. In validation, the model predicted progression to ophthalmopathy with over 65% sensitivity and less than 80% specificity, a median of 6.5 months before onset. A discovery cohort of about 95 patients, 43 with Graves' ophthalmopathy and about 60 with stable Graves' hyperthyroidism, was used to find distinguishing TCR V-J signatures. Prospective prediction of ophthalmopathy was tested in an independent validation cohort of some 20 hyperthyroidism patients and 17 patients who later progressed to ophthalmopathy. The 100 discovery patients were divided at random into training and test sets in a 7:3 ratio. The study also compared thyroid tissue and blood T-cell repertoires from a handful of Graves' hyperthyroidism patients. After sampling, hyperthyroidism patients received methimazole starting at 30 mg daily, and ophthalmopathy patients received high-dose intravenous methylprednisolone. The libraries were constructed in a second round of multiplex PCR and then size-selected and purified. Paired-end sequencing of the libraries was performed with 100 bp reads on an Illumina HiSeq2000. Raw data were processed with SOAPnuke, discarding reads with adapters, uncalled bases, mean Phred below 15, or no exact constant-primer or identifier match. COPE v1.2.5 was used to merge high-quality paired reads, and clonotypes were defined as unique nucleotide sequences. Clonotypes were aligned to IMGT TRBV, TRBD and TRBJ reference segments using MiTCR v1.1. The analysis included only V-J combinations with a frequency above 0.0001, which together covered 98% to 99.2% of the repertoires. A TCS score was defined as the ratio between F50 (clonal expansion) and ExV (chaos), using BLOSUM62-based TCRdist between CDR3 peptides within each V-J. Welch's t-statistics and random forest reduced around 520 V-J features to around 14, which were used in a naive Bayes classifier (R e1071). Sample size was not statistically predetermined, and investigators were not blinded to group allocation. The paper describes TCR Vbeta CDR3 sequencing of 140 or so peripheral blood samples, made up of 43 ophthalmopathy patients, 70 to 80 hyperthyroidism patients and roughly 17 progressor patients.

Sequencing used peripheral blood mononuclear cells (PBMCs), obtained at new diagnosis, from a patient treated with antithyroid drugs. The chain is encoded by TRBV2 joined to TRBJ1-6; the best D guess is TRBD1, with 5 bases matching. The sequence derives from a young woman with Graves disease. Donor details come from another sample of the same person, matched by shared clones. The DNA sequence is as follows: TGTGCCAGCGGGGGGAATTCACCCCTCCACTTT. It is translated as CASGGNSPLHF.